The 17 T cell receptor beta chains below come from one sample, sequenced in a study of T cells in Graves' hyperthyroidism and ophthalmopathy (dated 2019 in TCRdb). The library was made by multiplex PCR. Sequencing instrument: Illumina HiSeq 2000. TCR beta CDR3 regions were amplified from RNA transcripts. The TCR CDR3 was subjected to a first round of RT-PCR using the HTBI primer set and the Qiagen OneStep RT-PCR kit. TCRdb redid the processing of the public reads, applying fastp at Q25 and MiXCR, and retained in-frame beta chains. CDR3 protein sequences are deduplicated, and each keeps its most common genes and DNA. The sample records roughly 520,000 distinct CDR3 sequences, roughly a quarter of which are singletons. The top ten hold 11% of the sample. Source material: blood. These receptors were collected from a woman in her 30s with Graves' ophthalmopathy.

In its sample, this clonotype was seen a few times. The chain's CDR3 is CASSDPSGTGATEAFF. The CDR3 DNA reads as TGTGCCAGCAGTGATCCCTCCGGGACAGGGGCCACTGAAGCTTTCTTT. The chain couples TRBV6-1 to TRBJ1-1; TRBD1 agrees at 10 bases. The germline V gene has CDR1 MNHNS and CDR2 SASEGT. There are 16 residues in the CDR3. Losses at the gene ends were 3 bases for V and 4 bases for J; bases not matched to a gene: 8.

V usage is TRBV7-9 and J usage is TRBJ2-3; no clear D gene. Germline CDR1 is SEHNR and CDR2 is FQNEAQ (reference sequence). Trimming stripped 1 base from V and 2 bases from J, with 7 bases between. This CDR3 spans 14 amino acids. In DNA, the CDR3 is TGTGCCAGCAGCTTAGAACAGTACACAGATACGCAGTATTTT. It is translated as CASSLEQYTDTQYF.

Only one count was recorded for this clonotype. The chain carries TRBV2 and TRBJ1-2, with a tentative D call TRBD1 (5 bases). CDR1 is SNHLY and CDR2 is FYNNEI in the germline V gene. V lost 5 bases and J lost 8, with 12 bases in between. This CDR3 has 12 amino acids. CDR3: CASSQFGDGYTF. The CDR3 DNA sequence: TGTGCCAGCAGTCAGTTCGGGGACGGCTACACCTTC.

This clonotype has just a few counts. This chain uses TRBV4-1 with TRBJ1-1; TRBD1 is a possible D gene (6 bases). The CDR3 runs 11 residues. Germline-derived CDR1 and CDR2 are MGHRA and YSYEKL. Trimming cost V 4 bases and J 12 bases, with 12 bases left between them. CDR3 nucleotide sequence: TGCGCCAGCAGCCTACAGGGAGCGACTTTCTTT. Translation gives CASSLQGATFF.

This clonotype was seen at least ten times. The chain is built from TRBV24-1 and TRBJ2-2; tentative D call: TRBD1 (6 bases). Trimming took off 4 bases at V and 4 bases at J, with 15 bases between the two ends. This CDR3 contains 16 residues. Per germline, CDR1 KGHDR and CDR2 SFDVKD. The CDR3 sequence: CATSEDSTTFTGELFF. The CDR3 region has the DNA TGTGCCACCAGTGAGGACAGCACTACTTTCACCGGGGAGCTGTTTTTT.

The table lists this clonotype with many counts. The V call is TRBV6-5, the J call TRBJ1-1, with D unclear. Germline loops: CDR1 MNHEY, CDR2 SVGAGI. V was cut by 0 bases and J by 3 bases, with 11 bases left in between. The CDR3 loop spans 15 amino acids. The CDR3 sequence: CASSYSSLKDTEAFF. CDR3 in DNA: TGTGCCAGCAGTTACTCCTCCCTTAAGGACACTGAAGCTTTCTTT.

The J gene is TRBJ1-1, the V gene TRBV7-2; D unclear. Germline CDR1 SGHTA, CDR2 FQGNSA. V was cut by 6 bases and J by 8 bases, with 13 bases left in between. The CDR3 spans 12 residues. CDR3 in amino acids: CASRFAAREAFF. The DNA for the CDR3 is TGTGCCAGCAGGTTCGCGGCTCGGGAAGCTTTCTTT.

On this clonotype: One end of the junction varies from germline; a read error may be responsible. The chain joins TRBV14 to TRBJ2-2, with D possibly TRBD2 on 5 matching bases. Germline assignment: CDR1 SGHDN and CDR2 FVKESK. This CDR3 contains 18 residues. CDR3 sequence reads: CASSQDRFRVTNTGEPFF. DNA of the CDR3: TGTGCCAGCAGCCAAGATCGGTTTAGGGTTACGAACACCGGGGAGCCGTTTTTT.

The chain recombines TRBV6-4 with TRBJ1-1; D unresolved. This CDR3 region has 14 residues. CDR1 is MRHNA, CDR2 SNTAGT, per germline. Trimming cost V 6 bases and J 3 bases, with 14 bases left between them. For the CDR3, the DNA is TGTGCCAGCAGAGAGACTTGGGGAGACACTGAAGCTTTCTTT. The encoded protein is CASRETWGDTEAFF.

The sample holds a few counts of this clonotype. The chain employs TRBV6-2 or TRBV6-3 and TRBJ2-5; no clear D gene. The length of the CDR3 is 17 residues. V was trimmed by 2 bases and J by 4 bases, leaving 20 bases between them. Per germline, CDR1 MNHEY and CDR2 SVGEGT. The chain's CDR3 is CASSYHPGQIPGETQYF. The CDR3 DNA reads TGTGCCAGCAGTTACCACCCGGGTCAAATCCCGGGAGAGACCCAGTACTTC.

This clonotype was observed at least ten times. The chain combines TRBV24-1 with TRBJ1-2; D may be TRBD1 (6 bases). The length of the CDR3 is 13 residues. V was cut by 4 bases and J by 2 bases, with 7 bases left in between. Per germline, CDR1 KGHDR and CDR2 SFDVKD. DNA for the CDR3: TGTGCCACCAGTGAGCAGGGGAACTATGGCTACACCTTC. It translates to CATSEQGNYGYTF.

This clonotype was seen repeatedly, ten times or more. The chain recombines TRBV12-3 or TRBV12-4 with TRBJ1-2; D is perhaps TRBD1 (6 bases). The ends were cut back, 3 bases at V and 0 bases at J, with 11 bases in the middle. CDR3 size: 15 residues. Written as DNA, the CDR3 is TGTGCCAGCAGTTTCACAGGGAAGCCTAACTATGGCTACACCTTC. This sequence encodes CASSFTGKPNYGYTF.

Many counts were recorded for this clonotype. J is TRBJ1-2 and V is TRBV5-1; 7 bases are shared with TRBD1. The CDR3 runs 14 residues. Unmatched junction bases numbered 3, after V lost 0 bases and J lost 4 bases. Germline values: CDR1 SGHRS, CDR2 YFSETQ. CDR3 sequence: CASSLEQGIYGYTF. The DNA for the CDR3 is TGCGCCAGCAGCTTGGAACAGGGGATCTATGGCTACACCTTC.

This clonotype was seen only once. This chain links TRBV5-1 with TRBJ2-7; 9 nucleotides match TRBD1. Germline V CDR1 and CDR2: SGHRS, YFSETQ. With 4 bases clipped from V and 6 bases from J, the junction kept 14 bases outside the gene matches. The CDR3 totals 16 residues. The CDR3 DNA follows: TGCGCCAGCAGCGCGAGACCGGGACAGGGATCGTCCGAGCAGTACTTC. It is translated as CASSARPGQGSSEQYF.

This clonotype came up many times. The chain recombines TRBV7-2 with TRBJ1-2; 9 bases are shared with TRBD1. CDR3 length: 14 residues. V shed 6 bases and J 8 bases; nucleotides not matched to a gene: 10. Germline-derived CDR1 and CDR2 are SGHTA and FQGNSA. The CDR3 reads CASRSPGTGIGYTF. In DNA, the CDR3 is TGTGCCAGCAGGTCACCAGGGACAGGGATCGGCTACACCTTC.

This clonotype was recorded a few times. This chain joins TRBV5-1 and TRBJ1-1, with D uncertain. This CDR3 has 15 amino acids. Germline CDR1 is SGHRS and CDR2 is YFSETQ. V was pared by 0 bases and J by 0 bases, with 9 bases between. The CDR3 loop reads CASSLGVDLNTEAFF. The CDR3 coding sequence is TGCGCCAGCAGCTTGGGTGTAGATTTGAACACTGAAGCTTTCTTT.

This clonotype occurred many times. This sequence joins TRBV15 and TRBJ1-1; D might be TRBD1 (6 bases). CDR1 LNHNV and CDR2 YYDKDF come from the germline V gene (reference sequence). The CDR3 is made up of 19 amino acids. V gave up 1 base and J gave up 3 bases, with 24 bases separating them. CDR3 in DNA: TGTGCCACCAGCAGAGCCCTCATATTACAGGGCTTTGGGGACACTGAAGCTTTCTTT. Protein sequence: CATSRALILQGFGDTEAFF. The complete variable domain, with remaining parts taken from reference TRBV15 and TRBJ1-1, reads DAMVIQNPRYQVTQFGKPVTLSCSQTLNHNVMYWYQQKSSQAPKLLFHYYDKDFNNEADTPDNFQSRRPNTSFCFLDIRSPGLGDTAMYLCATSRALILQGFGDTEAFFGQGTRLTVV.